This TCR beta chain was documented in a study of cytomegalovirus exposure and HLA in healthy donors. The study ran its PCR with 60 Vbeta and 13 Jbeta primers. Sequenced by immunoSEQ multiplex PCR; TCRdb stores in-frame clones only, minus some. This sample yields roughly 290,000 clones, of which roughly 80% are seen a single time; less than 0.4% belongs to the top ten. J lost 2 bases, V lost 0 bases, and 4 bases had no gene match. This CDR3 is built from 16 residues. Germline lookup yields CDR1 SGHTA and CDR2 FQGTGA. The V and J genes are TRBV7-3 and TRBJ2-3; 8 positions agree with TRBD1. This receptor was obtained from a girl aged 2-9 years in good health and CMV-seronegative. The material sequenced was PBMCs. CDR3 residues: CASSLTRTGSTDTQYF. In DNA form, the CDR3 reads TGTGCCAGCAGCTTAACCCGGACAGGGTCCACAGATACGCAGTATTTT.